The clone carrying this T cell receptor beta chain was recorded at least ten times. The sequence runs out 3 residues before the end of the CDR3; the remainder is reconstructed from the germline J gene. This sample was included in a study of T cell clonality in common variable immunodeficiency. This table comes from immunoSEQ multiplex PCR, and its TCRdb copy is limited to in-frame clones, with some not included. The sample holds tens of thousands of clones, and no clone turns up only once. The V end lost 2 bases, the J end lost 0 bases, and 20 bases lay between the germline ends. The length of the CDR3 is 19 residues. Most patients and controls had Caucasian heritage.

The receptor was derived from a person aged 18-70 years in good health. The chain is built from TRBV23-1 and TRBJ1-5; D unclear. TRBV23-1 is an ORF, with its function uncertain. Sequenced input: peripheral blood mononuclear cells. Here the CDR3 reads CASSQMRPHRGGSNQPQHF. The CDR3 DNA, read in part, is TGCGCCAGCAGTCAAATGCGACCTCATCGGGGAGGTAGCAATCAGCCC.